One sample yielded the 2 T cell receptor beta chains listed below, sequenced in a study of blood T cell repertoires in COVID-19. The repertoire was sequenced with immunoSEQ multiplex PCR; TCRdb's copy has only in-frame clones and lacks some. The table has 150,000 or so clones, around 80% seen once. Sequencing was carried out using PBMCs or T cells enriched from blood (not recorded which). The source of these receptors is a man over 45 who had recovered from COVID-19.

The CDR3 loop is CASSQPTRGAHGELFF. CDR3 nucleotides: TGTGCCAGCAGCCAACCGACACGGGGGGCCCACGGGGAGCTGTTTTTT. The chain couples TRBV3-1 (or the pseudogene TRBV3-2) to TRBJ2-2; a possible D gene is TRBD2 (7 bases). Trimming took 2 bases from V and 7 from J, leaving 17 bases between them. The CDR3 is 16 residues long. The germline V gene encodes CDR1 LGHDT and CDR2 YNNKEL (reference sequence).

The chain combines TRBV5-1 with TRBJ2-2; no firm D call. This CDR3 comprises 14 residues. Per germline, CDR1 SGHRS and CDR2 YFSETQ. V was cut by 0 bases and J by 3 bases, with 6 bases left in between. The DNA for the CDR3 is TGCGCCAGCAGCTTGGACAGTTACACCGGGGAGCTGTTTTTT. Translated, it gives CASSLDSYTGELFF. Looking up the rest from reference TRBV5-1 and TRBJ2-2 gives the full variable domain: KAGVTQTPRYLIKTRGQQVTLSCSPISGHRSVSWYQQTPGQGLQFLFEYFSETQRNKGNFPGRFSGRQFSNSRSEMNVSTLELGDSALYLCASSLDSYTGELFFGEGSRLTVL.